What follows describes a single T cell receptor (beta chain). Other DNA sequences of this sample code for an identical CDR3. This CDR3 is built from 11 residues. The V gene end was trimmed by 3 bases and the J gene end by 7 bases; junction bases not matched to a gene: 0. As handled by the study authors: Reference gene primer amplification gave estimated nucleated cell counts. Here immunoSEQ multiplex PCR was the method, and the copy in TCRdb shows in-frame clones only, minus some. The DNA was the basis for D and trimming; V, J and clone size are from that table. The table lists 250,000 to 350,000 clones, 85% to 90% of them singletons, with under 3.5% in the top ten. The source of the sample is a study of blood T cell repertoires in COVID-19. Participants were aged about 18 to 100 years from 24 US areas. During the 2 weeks before they entered the study, exposed participants had met someone with a PCR-confirmed or clinician-diagnosed COVID-19 case.

The sequence derives from a woman between 45 and 65 years old who had been exposed to COVID-19. The chain couples TRBV12-3 or TRBV12-4 to TRBJ2-7; 7 nucleotides line up with TRBD2. The sequencing sample was made of PBMCs or T cells enriched from blood (not recorded which). The CDR3 bases are TGTGCCAGCAGTTTCGGGGGGGAGCAGTACTTC. Amino acids: CASSFGGEQYF.